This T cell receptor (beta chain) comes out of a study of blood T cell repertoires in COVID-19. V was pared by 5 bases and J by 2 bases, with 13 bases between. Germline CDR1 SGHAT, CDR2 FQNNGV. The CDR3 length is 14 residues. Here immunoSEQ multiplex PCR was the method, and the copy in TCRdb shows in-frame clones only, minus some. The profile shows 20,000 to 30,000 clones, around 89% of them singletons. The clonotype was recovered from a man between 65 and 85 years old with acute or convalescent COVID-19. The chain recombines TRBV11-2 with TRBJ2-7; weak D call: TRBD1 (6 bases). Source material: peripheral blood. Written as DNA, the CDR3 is TGTGCCAGCAGCCTAATTAGGGGGACCTACGAGCAGTACTTC. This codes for CASSLIRGTYEQYF.